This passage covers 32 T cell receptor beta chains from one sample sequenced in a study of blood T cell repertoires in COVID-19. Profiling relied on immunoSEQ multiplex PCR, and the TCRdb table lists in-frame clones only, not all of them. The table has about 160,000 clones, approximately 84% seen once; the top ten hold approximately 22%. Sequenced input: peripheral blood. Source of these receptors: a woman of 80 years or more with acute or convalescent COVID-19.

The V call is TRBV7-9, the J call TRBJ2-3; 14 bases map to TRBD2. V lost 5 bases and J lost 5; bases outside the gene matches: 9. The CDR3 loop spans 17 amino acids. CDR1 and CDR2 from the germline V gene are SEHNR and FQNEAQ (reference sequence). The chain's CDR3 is CASSQKSGTSGRDTQYF. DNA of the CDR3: TGTGCCAGCAGCCAAAAATCCGGGACTAGCGGGAGAGATACGCAGTATTTT.

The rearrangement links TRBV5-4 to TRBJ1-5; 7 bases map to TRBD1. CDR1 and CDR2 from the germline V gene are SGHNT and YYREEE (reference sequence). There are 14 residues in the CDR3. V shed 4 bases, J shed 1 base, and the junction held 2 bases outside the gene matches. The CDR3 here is CASSADRSNQPQHF. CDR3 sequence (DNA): TGTGCCAGCAGCGCGGACAGGAGCAATCAGCCCCAGCATTTT. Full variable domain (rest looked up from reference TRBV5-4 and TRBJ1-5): ETGVTQSPTHLIKTRGQQVTLRCSSQSGHNTVSWYQQALGQGPQFIFQYYREEENGRGNFPPRFSGLQFPNYSSELNVNALELDDSALYLCASSADRSNQPQHFGDGTRLSIL.

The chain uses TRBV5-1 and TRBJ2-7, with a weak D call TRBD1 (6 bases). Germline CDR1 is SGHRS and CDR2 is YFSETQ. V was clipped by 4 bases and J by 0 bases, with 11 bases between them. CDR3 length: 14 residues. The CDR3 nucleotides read TGCGCCAGCAGCCCCCAGGGGTTCTCCTACGAGCAGTACTTC. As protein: CASSPQGFSYEQYF.

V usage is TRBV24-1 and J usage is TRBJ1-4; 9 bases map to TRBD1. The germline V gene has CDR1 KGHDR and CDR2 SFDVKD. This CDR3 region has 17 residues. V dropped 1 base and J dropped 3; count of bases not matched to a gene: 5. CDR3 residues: CATSDFHRGLANEKLFF. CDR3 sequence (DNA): TGTGCCACCAGTGATTTCCACAGGGGGCTAGCTAATGAAAAACTGTTTTTT.

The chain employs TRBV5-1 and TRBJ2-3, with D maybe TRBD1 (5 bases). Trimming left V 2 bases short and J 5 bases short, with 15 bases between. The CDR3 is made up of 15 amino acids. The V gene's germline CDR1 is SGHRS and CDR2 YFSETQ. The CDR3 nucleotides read TGCGCCAGCAGCTTACAGGACGCCGCTGGAGATACGCAGTATTTT. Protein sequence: CASSLQDAAGDTQYF.

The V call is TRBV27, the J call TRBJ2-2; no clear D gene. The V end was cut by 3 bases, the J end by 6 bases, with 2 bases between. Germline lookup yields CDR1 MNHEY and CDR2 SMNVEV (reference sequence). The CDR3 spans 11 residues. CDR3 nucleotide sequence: TGTGCCAGCAGTTTCGCCGGGGAGCTGTTTTTT. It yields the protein CASSFAGELFF.

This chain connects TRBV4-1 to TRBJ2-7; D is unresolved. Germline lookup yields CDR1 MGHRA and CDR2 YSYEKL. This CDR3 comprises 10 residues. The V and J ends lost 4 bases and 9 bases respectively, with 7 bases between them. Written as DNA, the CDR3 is TGCGCCAGCAGCCTGCGGCGGCAGTACTTC. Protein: CASSLRRQYF.

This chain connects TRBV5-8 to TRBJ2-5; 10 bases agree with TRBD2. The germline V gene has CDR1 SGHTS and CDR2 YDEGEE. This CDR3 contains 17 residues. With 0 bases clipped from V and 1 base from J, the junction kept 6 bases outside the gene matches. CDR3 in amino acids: CASSLGSSGSTQETQYF. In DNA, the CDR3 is TGTGCCAGCAGCTTGGGGTCTAGCGGGAGTACCCAAGAGACCCAGTACTTC.

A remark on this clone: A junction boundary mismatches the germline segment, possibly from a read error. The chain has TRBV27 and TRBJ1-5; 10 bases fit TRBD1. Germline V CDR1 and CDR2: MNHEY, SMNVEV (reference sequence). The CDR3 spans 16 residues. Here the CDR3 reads CASSVSGTGGNQPQHF. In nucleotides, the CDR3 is TGTGCCAGCAGTGTATCCGGGACAGGGGGCAATCAGCCCCAGCATTTT.

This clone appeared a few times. The CDR3 protein is CASSFRDRRGGYTF. The CDR3 coding sequence is TGTGCCAGCAGCTTCCGGGACAGGAGAGGTGGCTACACCTTC. The chain is built from TRBV7-2 and TRBJ1-2, with TRBD1 matching 8 bases. After removal of 3 bases from V and 7 bases from J, the junction contained 7 bases not matched to a gene. Germline CDR1 reads SGHTA; CDR2 reads FQGNSA. The CDR3 is 14 residues long.

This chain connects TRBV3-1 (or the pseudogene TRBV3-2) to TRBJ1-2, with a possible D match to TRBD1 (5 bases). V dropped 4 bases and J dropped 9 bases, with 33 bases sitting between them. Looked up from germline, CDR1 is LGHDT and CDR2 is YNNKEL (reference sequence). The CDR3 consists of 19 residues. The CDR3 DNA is TGTGCCAGCAGCCGGCGATTTTTAGGGTCCGGAACCAACCACAGGAGCTACACCTTC. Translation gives CASSRRFLGSGTNHRSYTF.

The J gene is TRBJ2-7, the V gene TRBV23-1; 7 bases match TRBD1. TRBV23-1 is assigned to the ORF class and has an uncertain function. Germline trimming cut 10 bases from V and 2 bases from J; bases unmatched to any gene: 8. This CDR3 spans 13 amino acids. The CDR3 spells CANQNRGAYEQYF. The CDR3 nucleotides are TGCGCCAACCAAAACAGGGGAGCCTACGAGCAGTACTTC.

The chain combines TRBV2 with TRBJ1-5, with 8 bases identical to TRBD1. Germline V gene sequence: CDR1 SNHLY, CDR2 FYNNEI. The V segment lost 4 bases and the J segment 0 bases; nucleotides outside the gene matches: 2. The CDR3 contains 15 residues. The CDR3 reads CASSAGQGSNQPQHF. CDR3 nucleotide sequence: TGTGCCAGCAGTGCAGGACAGGGTAGCAATCAGCCCCAGCATTTT.

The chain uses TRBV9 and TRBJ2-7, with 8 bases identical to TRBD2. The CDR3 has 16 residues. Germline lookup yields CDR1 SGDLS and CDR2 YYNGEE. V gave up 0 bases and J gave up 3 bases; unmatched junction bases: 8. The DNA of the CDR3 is TGTGCCAGCAGCGTAGGTGTCCCTAGCGGGCTCTACGAGCAGTACTTC. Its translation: CASSVGVPSGLYEQYF.

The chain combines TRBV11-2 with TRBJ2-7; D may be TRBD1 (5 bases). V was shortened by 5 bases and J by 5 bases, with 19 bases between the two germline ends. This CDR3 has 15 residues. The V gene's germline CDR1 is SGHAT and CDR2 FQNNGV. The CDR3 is CASSLNRYYYDEQYF. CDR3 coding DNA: TGTGCCAGCAGCCTAAACAGGTACTACTACGACGAGCAGTACTTC.

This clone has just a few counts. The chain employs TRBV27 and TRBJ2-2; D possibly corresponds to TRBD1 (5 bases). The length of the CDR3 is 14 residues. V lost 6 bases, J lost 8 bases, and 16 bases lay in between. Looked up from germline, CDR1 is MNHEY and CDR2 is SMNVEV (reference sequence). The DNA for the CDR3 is TGTGCCAGCAGGCCCCGCAGGGATGTGGGGGAGCTGTTTTTT. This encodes CASRPRRDVGELFF.

The CDR3 DNA reads TGTGCCAGCAGTTACAACTTCCAATATGGCTACACCTTC. Protein: CASSYNFQYGYTF. This chain uses TRBV6-5 with TRBJ1-2; the D is unclear. There are 13 residues in the CDR3. V was clipped by 2 bases and J by 5 bases, with 9 bases between them. Germline-derived CDR1 and CDR2 are MNHEY and SVGAGI.

The CDR3 here is CASSLLGGSSSYEQYF. The CDR3 DNA follows: TGTGCCAGCAGCTTATTAGGAGGATCGAGCTCCTACGAGCAGTACTTC. V gene TRBV7-2 combines with J gene TRBJ2-7, with D possibly being TRBD2 (5 bases). This CDR3 region has 16 residues. V was trimmed by 2 bases and J by 0 bases, leaving 14 bases between them. Germline loops: CDR1 SGHTA, CDR2 FQGNSA. Full variable domain (missing parts from reference TRBV7-2 and TRBJ2-7): GAGVSQSPSNKVTEKGKDVELRCDPISGHTALYWYRQSLGQGLEFLIYFQGNSAPDKSGLPSDRFSAERTGGSVSTLTIQRTQQEDSAVYLCASSLLGGSSSYEQYFGPGTRLTVT.

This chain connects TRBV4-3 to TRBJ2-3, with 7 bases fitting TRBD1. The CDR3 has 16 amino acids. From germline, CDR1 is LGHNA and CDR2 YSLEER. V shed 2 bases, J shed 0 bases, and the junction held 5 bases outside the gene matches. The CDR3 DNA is TGCGCCAGCAGCCAACTGGACAGGCCTAGCACAGATACGCAGTATTTT. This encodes CASSQLDRPSTDTQYF.

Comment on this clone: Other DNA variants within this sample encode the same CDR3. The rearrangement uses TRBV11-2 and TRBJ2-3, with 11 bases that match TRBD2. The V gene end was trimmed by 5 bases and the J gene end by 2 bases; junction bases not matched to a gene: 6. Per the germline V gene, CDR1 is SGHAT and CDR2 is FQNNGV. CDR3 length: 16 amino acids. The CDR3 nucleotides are TGTGCCAGCAGCCTTGGGACTAGCGGATTCACAGATACGCAGTATTTT. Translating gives CASSLGTSGFTDTQYF.

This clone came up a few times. CDR3 DNA: TGTGCCAGCAGCTTCATCTCAGGGAACACTGAAGCTTTCTTT. Protein sequence: CASSFISGNTEAFF. V is TRBV9 and J is TRBJ1-1; no firm D call. The ends were cut back, 4 bases at V and 1 base at J, with 11 bases in the middle. There are 14 residues in the CDR3. Germline CDR1 and CDR2: SGDLS and YYNGEE.

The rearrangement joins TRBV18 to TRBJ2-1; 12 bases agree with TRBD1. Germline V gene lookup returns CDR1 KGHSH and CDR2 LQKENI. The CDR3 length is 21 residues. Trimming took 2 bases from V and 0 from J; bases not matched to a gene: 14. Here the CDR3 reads CASSPILGTGGPLSSYNEQFF. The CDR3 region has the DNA TGTGCCAGCTCACCAATATTAGGGACAGGGGGCCCCCTAAGCTCCTACAATGAGCAGTTCTTC.

CDR3 DNA sequence: TGTGCCTGGGGACTAGCGGTATCCTACGAGCAGTACTTC. This sequence encodes CAWGLAVSYEQYF. This chain connects TRBV30 to TRBJ2-7; 10 positions agree with TRBD2. CDR1 is GTSNPN and CDR2 is SVGIG in the germline V gene (reference sequence). The CDR3 consists of 13 residues. With V trimmed by 5 bases and J by 1 base, 2 bases remained unmatched.

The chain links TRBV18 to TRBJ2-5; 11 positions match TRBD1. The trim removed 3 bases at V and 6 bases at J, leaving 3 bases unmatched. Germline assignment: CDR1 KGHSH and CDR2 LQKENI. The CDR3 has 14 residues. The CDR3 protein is CASSPGTGGQTQYF. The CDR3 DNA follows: TGTGCCAGCTCACCCGGGACAGGGGGGCAGACCCAGTACTTC.

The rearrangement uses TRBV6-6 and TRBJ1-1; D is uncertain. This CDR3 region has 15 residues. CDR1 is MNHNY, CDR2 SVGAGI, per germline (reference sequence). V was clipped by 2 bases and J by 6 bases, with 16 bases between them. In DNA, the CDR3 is TGTGCCAGCAGTTACGGGGAAGCAGGAGGCTCTGAAGCTTTCTTT. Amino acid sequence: CASSYGEAGGSEAFF.

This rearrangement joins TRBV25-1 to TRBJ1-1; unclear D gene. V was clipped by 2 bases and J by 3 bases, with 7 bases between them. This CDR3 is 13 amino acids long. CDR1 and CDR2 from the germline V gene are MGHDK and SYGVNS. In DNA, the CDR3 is TGTGCCAGCAGTGAAAGGCGGGACACTGAAGCTTTCTTT. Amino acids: CASSERRDTEAFF.

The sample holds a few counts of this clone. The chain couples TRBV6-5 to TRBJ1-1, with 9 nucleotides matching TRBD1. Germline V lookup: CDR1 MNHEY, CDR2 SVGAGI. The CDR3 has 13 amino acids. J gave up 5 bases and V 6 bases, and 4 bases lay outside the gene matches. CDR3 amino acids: CASSSGTGTEAFF. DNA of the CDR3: TGTGCCAGCAGCTCCGGGACAGGGACTGAAGCTTTCTTT.

The CDR3 region is CASSYSKLAGETQYF. DNA for the CDR3: TGTGCCAGCAGTTACTCGAAGCTAGCGGGGGAGACCCAGTACTTC. The genes are TRBV6-6 and TRBJ2-5, with 9 positions matching TRBD2. There are 15 residues in the CDR3. Trimming cost V 0 bases and J 5 bases; bases outside gene matches: 4. Germline lookup yields CDR1 MNHNY and CDR2 SVGAGI (reference sequence).

The CDR3 sequence is CASSLNAGGTDTQYF. The CDR3 nucleotides are TGTGCCAGCAGCCTCAACGCGGGGGGCACAGATACGCAGTATTTT. The chain recombines TRBV3-1 (or the pseudogene TRBV3-2) with TRBJ2-3; 7 bases agree with TRBD2. The germline CDR1 and CDR2 sequences are LGHDT and YNNKEL (reference sequence). The CDR3 loop spans 15 amino acids. The J segment lost 1 base and the V segment lost 4 bases, leaving 5 bases of the junction unmatched.

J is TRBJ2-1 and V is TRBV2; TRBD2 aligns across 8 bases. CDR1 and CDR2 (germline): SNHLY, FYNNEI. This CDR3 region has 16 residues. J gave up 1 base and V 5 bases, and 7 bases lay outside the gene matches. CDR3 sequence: CASSLGVAGSYNEQFF. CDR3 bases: TGTGCCAGCAGTCTTGGAGTAGCGGGATCCTACAATGAGCAGTTCTTC.

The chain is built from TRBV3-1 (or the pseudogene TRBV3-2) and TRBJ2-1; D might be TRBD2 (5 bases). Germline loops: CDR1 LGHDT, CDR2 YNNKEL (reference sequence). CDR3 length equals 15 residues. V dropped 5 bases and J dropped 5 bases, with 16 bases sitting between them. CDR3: CASSVAGATNNEQFF. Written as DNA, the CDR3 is TGTGCCAGCAGCGTCGCGGGTGCCACTAACAATGAGCAGTTCTTC.

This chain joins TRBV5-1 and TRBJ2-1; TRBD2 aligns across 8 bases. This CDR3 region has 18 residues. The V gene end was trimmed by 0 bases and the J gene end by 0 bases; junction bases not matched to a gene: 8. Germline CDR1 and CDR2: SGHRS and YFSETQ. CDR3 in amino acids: CASSLGDIAGLSYNEQFF. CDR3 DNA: TGCGCCAGCAGCTTGGGGGACATAGCGGGACTCTCCTACAATGAGCAGTTCTTC.